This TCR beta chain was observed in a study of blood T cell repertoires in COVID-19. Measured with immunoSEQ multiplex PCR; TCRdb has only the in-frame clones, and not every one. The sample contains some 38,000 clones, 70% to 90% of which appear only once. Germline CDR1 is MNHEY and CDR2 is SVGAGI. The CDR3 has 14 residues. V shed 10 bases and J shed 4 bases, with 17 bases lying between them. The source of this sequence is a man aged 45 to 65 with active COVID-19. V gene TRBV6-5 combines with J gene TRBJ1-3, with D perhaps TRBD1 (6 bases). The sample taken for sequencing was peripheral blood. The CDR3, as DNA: TGTGCCACTACCCGACAGGCAGGGGGAAACACCATATATTTT. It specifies CATTRQAGGNTIYF.